A single sample is the source of the 26 T cell receptor beta chains below, sequenced in a study of blood T cell repertoires in COVID-19. Produced via immunoSEQ multiplex PCR; TCRdb's table is partial and in-frame only. Of tens of thousands of clones in the sample, more than 65% were seen once. Sequencing used peripheral blood. The receptors come from a woman aged 70 to 79 with acute or convalescent COVID-19.

The CDR3 sequence is CASSAAARPYGYTF. The DNA of the CDR3 is TGTGCCAGCAGCGCCGCGGCTCGGCCGTATGGCTACACCTTC. V usage is TRBV6-2 or TRBV6-3 and J usage is TRBJ1-2; D unclear. The CDR3 covers 14 residues. The germline V gene has CDR1 MNHEY and CDR2 SVGEGT. The V end lost 6 bases, the J end lost 5 bases, and 16 bases lay between the germline ends.

The chain is built from TRBV11-2 and TRBJ2-1, with 13 bases aligning to TRBD2. In germline, CDR1 is SGHAT, CDR2 FQNNGV. The CDR3 is 17 amino acids. With 0 bases clipped from V and 7 bases from J, the junction kept 6 bases outside the gene matches. CDR3 amino acids: CASSLDKGLAGLNEQFF. DNA of the CDR3: TGTGCCAGCAGCTTAGATAAGGGACTAGCGGGACTTAATGAGCAGTTCTTC.

This CDR3 reads CASNKAGFQETQYF. CDR3 coding DNA: TGTGCCAGCAATAAAGCGGGGTTCCAAGAGACCCAGTACTTC. The chain has TRBV6-6 and TRBJ2-5, with 7 bases identical to TRBD2. CDR1 and CDR2 from the germline V gene are MNHNY and SVGAGI (reference sequence). Trimming cost V 7 bases and J 1 base; bases outside gene matches: 6. The CDR3 consists of 14 residues.

The chain uses TRBV7-2 and TRBJ2-2, with D perhaps matching TRBD2 (6 bases). The CDR3 has 14 residues. Germline V lookup: CDR1 SGHTA, CDR2 FQGNSA. V shed 6 bases and J shed 5 bases, with 13 bases lying between them. The CDR3 nucleotides are TGTGCCAGCAGTATAGGAGGGAGGACCGGGGAGCTGTTTTTT. Its protein product is CASSIGGRTGELFF.

The chain is built from TRBV11-2 and TRBJ2-2; TRBD1 agrees at 8 bases. This CDR3 has 14 residues. The V segment lost 5 bases and the J segment 6 bases; nucleotides outside the gene matches: 5. Germline V lookup: CDR1 SGHAT, CDR2 FQNNGV. CDR3 protein: CASSLQGAAGELFF. As DNA, the CDR3 is TGTGCCAGCAGCCTTCAGGGGGCAGCCGGGGAGCTGTTTTTT.

This clone is a singleton in its sample. The chain has TRBV30 and TRBJ1-5; perhaps TRBD1 as D (5 bases). The CDR3 extends over 15 amino acids. Germline V gene sequence: CDR1 GTSNPN, CDR2 SVGIG (reference sequence). V was pared by 4 bases and J by 1 base, with 14 bases between. CDR3 nucleotide sequence: TGTGCCTGGACCGCCCAGGGCAGCAGCAATCAGCCCCAGCATTTT. Protein: CAWTAQGSSNQPQHF.

This clone turned up a few times. The gene calls are TRBV5-4 and TRBJ1-3; 7 bases match TRBD1. CDR1 and CDR2 (germline): SGHNT, YYREEE (reference sequence). This CDR3 has 14 amino acids. The J segment lost 4 bases and the V segment lost 4 bases, leaving 5 bases of the junction unmatched. The CDR3 is CASSPQGLGNTIYF. The CDR3 DNA is TGTGCCAGCAGCCCACAGGGGTTGGGAAACACCATATATTTT.

The rearrangement joins TRBV6-1 to TRBJ2-1; TRBD2 matches at 10 bases. This CDR3 has 15 residues. The germline gives CDR1 MNHNS, CDR2 SASEGT. V lost 2 bases and J lost 8; bases outside the gene matches: 6. CDR3 DNA: TGTGCCAGCAGTGAACCCCTAGCGGGAGTTGATGAGCAGTTCTTC. Protein product: CASSEPLAGVDEQFF.

The rearrangement links TRBV19 to TRBJ1-5; D gene ambiguous. V lost 8 bases to trimming and J lost 4 bases, with 15 bases between them. The germline gives CDR1 LNHDA, CDR2 SQIVND (reference sequence). This CDR3 region has 14 residues. CDR3 region: CASSPGRNNQPQHF. The CDR3 DNA follows: TGTGCCAGTTCCCCCGGGAGGAATAATCAGCCCCAGCATTTT.

V usage is TRBV27 and J usage is TRBJ2-3; 10 nucleotides match TRBD1. Germline CDR1 and CDR2: MNHEY and SMNVEV (reference sequence). This CDR3 contains 15 residues. J lost 8 bases, V lost 5 bases, and 10 bases had no gene match. This CDR3 reads CASSPQTGGAGTQYF. CDR3 DNA sequence: TGTGCCAGCAGTCCCCAGACAGGGGGCGCGGGTACGCAGTATTTT.

This chain joins TRBV7-2 and TRBJ2-2; no definite D call. The germline CDR1 and CDR2 sequences are SGHTA and FQGNSA. This CDR3 is 14 amino acids long. Trimming shortened V by 3 bases and J by 1 base, and 6 bases separated the two germline ends. This chain's CDR3 is CASSFSGNTGELFF. In DNA form, the CDR3 reads TGTGCCAGCAGCTTTTCAGGGAACACCGGGGAGCTGTTTTTT.

This chain joins TRBV6-4 and TRBJ1-5; D is uncertain. Germline V lookup: CDR1 MRHNA, CDR2 SNTAGT. The CDR3 is 11 residues long. The V end lost 6 bases, the J end lost 8 bases, and 8 bases lay between the germline ends. CDR3: CASREGKPQHF. The CDR3 nucleotides read TGTGCCAGCAGAGAGGGTAAGCCCCAGCATTTT.

As DNA, the CDR3 is TGTGCCAGTAGTATAAACAGGGGAGCAGATACGCAGTATTTT. Its protein product is CASSINRGADTQYF. The V gene is TRBV19, the J gene TRBJ2-3; 7 nucleotides match TRBD1. This CDR3 has 14 residues. Trimming at V came to 2 bases and at J to 4 bases, leaving 3 bases not matched to a gene. Germline loops: CDR1 LNHDA, CDR2 SQIVND (reference sequence). Full variable domain (missing parts from reference TRBV19 and TRBJ2-3): DGGITQSPKYLFRKEGQNVTLSCEQNLNHDAMYWYRQDPGQGLRLIYYSQIVNDFQKGDIAEGYSVSREKKESFPLTVTSAQKNPTAFYLCASSINRGADTQYFGPGTRLTVL.

This rearrangement joins TRBV5-8 to TRBJ2-3, with TRBD2 identical over 7 bases. Germline loops: CDR1 SGHTS, CDR2 YDEGEE. The junction had 2 bases not matched to a gene; V was cut back by 0 bases and J by 4 bases. The CDR3 is made up of 14 amino acids. The CDR3 bases are TGTGCCAGCAGCTTGGAAAGCGGGGCAGATACGCAGTATTTT. It translates to CASSLESGADTQYF.

The chain employs TRBV11-2 and TRBJ2-7; 14 nucleotides line up with TRBD2. V trimming: 3 bases; J trimming: 1 base; junction bases outside the gene matches: 8. Germline CDR1 is SGHAT and CDR2 is FQNNGV. The CDR3 spans 18 residues. The CDR3, as DNA: TGTGCCAGCAGCTTGACTAGCGGGGGGGCCTTGGGTTCCTACGAGCAGTACTTC. It yields the protein CASSLTSGGALGSYEQYF. The whole variable domain, remainder taken from reference TRBV11-2 and TRBJ2-7, is EAGVAQSPRYKIIEKRQSVAFWCNPISGHATLYWYQQILGQGPKLLIQFQNNGVVDDSQLPKDRFSAERLKGVDSTLKIQPAKLEDSAVYLCASSLTSGGALGSYEQYFGPGTRLTVT.

This chain links TRBV7-6 with TRBJ2-3; the match to TRBD2 covers 7 bases. The CDR3 runs 15 residues. V was clipped by 3 bases and J by 1 base; unmatched bases: 4. From germline, CDR1 is SGHVS and CDR2 FNYEAQ. CDR3 sequence: CASSFSAGGTDTQYF. In DNA, the CDR3 is TGTGCCAGCAGCTTTTCGGCGGGGGGCACAGATACGCAGTATTTT.

V is TRBV14 and J is TRBJ2-3, with 11 bases matching TRBD2. There are 18 residues in the CDR3. Germline loops: CDR1 SGHDN, CDR2 FVKESK. The V segment lost 4 bases and the J segment 1 base; nucleotides outside the gene matches: 10. The CDR3 DNA is TGTGCCAGCAGCCGACTAGCGGGAAGTCTTGTAGGCACAGATACGCAGTATTTT. Translation gives CASSRLAGSLVGTDTQYF.

The rearrangement joins TRBV9 to TRBJ2-1; 7 nucleotides agree with TRBD1. The length of the CDR3 is 15 residues. CDR1 is SGDLS, CDR2 YYNGEE, per germline. V shed 4 bases and J 5 bases; nucleotides not matched to a gene: 9. The CDR3 reads CASSPSGTADNEQFF. CDR3 nucleotides: TGTGCCAGCAGCCCCTCGGGGACAGCCGACAATGAGCAGTTCTTC.

V and J are TRBV5-4 and TRBJ1-4; a possible D gene is TRBD1 (6 bases). The CDR3 length is 15 residues. CDR1 and CDR2 (germline): SGHNT, YYREEE (reference sequence). V lost 3 bases, J lost 3 bases, and 12 bases lay in between. CDR3 region: CASSSRGPANEKLFF. The CDR3 region has the DNA TGTGCCAGCAGCTCCAGGGGCCCTGCTAATGAAAAACTGTTTTTT.

The chain couples TRBV19 to TRBJ2-1, with 9 nucleotides matching TRBD1. Germline CDR1 LNHDA, CDR2 SQIVND (reference sequence). The CDR3 is 17 amino acids. V dropped 3 bases and J dropped 3; count of bases not matched to a gene: 9. This CDR3 is CASSISLWGQGYNEQFF. The CDR3 DNA sequence: TGTGCCAGTAGTATCTCCTTATGGGGACAGGGCTACAATGAGCAGTTCTTC.

The chain couples TRBV3-1 (or the pseudogene TRBV3-2) to TRBJ2-7, with TRBD2 matching over 11 bases. CDR1 is LGHDT and CDR2 is YNNKEL in the germline V gene (reference sequence). With V trimmed by 1 base and J by 2 bases, 4 bases remained unmatched. This CDR3 is 16 amino acids long. CDR3 nucleotides: TGTGCCAGCAGCCAAGGGTTAGCGGGGGGGACCTACGAGCAGTACTTC. This encodes CASSQGLAGGTYEQYF.

This clone was counted between two and nine times. The chain recombines TRBV19 with TRBJ2-3; 12 bases agree with TRBD2. The junction had 12 bases not matched to a gene; V was cut back by 3 bases and J by 5 bases. There are 18 residues in the CDR3. Germline V gene lookup returns CDR1 LNHDA and CDR2 SQIVND (reference sequence). The CDR3 region has the DNA TGTGCCAGTAGTATGTCTTCCCCTAGACTAGCGGGAGAAGATACGCAGTATTTT. It translates to CASSMSSPRLAGEDTQYF.

The gene calls are TRBV15 and TRBJ1-1, with unresolved D. This CDR3 region has 15 residues. V gave up 0 bases and J gave up 5 bases, with 13 bases separating them. Germline V gene lookup returns CDR1 LNHNV and CDR2 YYDKDF (reference sequence). The DNA for the CDR3 is TGTGCCACCAGCAGAGATCTGGGAGGTTGGACTGAAGCTTTCTTT. Protein: CATSRDLGGWTEAFF.

V is TRBV27 and J is TRBJ2-3, with 7 bases aligning to TRBD2. Per the germline V gene, CDR1 is MNHEY and CDR2 is SMNVEV (reference sequence). The CDR3 totals 15 residues. V was clipped by 6 bases and J by 11 bases; unmatched bases: 17. The CDR3 protein is CASRLDPSAGVLQYF. The CDR3 DNA reads as TGTGCCAGCAGACTAGACCCTAGTGCGGGAGTATTGCAGTATTTT.

The genes are TRBV19 and TRBJ1-5, with 9 bases that match TRBD1. The CDR3 contains 13 residues. The V gene's germline CDR1 is LNHDA and CDR2 SQIVND (reference sequence). Unmatched junction bases numbered 7, after V lost 7 bases and J lost 9 bases. The CDR3 here is CASTTGTGRPQHF. The CDR3 nucleotides are TGTGCCAGTACCACCGGGACAGGGAGGCCCCAGCATTTT.

V is TRBV5-4 and J is TRBJ2-7; the D gene is possibly TRBD1 (6 bases). Germline values: CDR1 SGHNT, CDR2 YYREEE (reference sequence). Trimming took off 3 bases at V and 2 bases at J, with 12 bases between the two ends. The CDR3 loop spans 14 amino acids. The CDR3 loop reads CASSSAGAPYEQYF. In DNA, the CDR3 is TGTGCCAGCAGCTCTGCAGGGGCGCCCTACGAGCAGTACTTC.